The text below deals with one TCR beta chain. This sample is drawn from a study of blood T cell repertoires in COVID-19. Overall study context: Spain, Italy and the United States supplied samples that represented acute and convalescent COVID-19. T cells, B-cell-depleted T cells, or PBMCs provided the cDNA or gDNA that served as material.

In the study's own analysis: The authors estimated nucleated cell counts from reference gene primer amplification. Measured with immunoSEQ multiplex PCR; TCRdb has only the in-frame clones, and not every one. The DNA was the basis for D and trimming; V, J and clone size are from that table. The sample yields about 160,000 clones, over 70% seen once. V lost 2 bases, J lost 3 bases, and 22 bases lay in between. This CDR3 comprises 17 residues. The V gene's germline CDR1 is GTSNPN and CDR2 SVGIG (reference sequence). This sequence originates from a woman aged 40 to 50 with acute COVID-19. Sequencing was carried out using PBMCs or T cells enriched from blood (not recorded which). The V call is TRBV30, the J call TRBJ1-2; D possibly corresponds to TRBD1 (5 bases). CDR3 amino acids: CAWSSRTGAPTDYGYTF. The CDR3 DNA reads as TGTGCCTGGAGTTCACGTACAGGAGCTCCCACTGACTATGGCTACACCTTC.